Detailed here is one T cell receptor beta chain. These data are taken from a study of technical replicates of blood from several donors. This table comes from immunoSEQ multiplex PCR, and its TCRdb copy is limited to in-frame clones, with some not included. Of approximately 79,000 clones in the sample, approximately 97% were seen once. The V and J ends lost 2 bases and 1 base respectively, with 10 bases between them. Per the germline V gene, CDR1 is SGHNT and CDR2 is YYREEE (reference sequence). This CDR3 is built from 14 residues. This chain connects TRBV5-4 to TRBJ2-7, with a tentative D call TRBD1 (5 bases). This clonotype was sampled from a human donor in good health. The sequencing input was T cells isolated from PBMCs. CDR3 loop: CASSLDRLSYEQYF. In nucleotides, the CDR3 is TGTGCCAGCAGCTTAGACAGACTTTCCTACGAGCAGTACTTC.